This T cell receptor (beta chain) came from a study of cytomegalovirus exposure and HLA in healthy donors (dated by TCRdb to 2015 to 2018). At the level of the whole study: An earlier analysis of 587 of the donors reported 250 to 350 Gb of sequence data and about 120 million unique TCR beta sequences obtained from about 179 million T cells. An early release that covered fewer than 750 HLA-typed donors contained approximately 300 gigabases of sequencing data and about 84 million unique TCR sequences. The genetic ancestry cluster associated with self-reported Caucasian donors included over 65% of the 398 genotyped donors. The study was designed to test whether signatures of past pathogen exposure could be identified by cataloging public T cell receptors. The study used immunosequencing to profile the T cell repertoires of several hundred subjects and linked those repertoires to cytomegalovirus serostatus. A separate validation cohort of 100 to 150 different subjects was used in addition to the approximately 700-subject first cohort. To predict cytomegalovirus infection status, the study combined high-throughput TCR immunosequencing, statistical association of individual TCRs with disease status, and machine learning. A later analysis re-analyzed previously published TCR beta repertoires from 550 to 700 donors and added high-resolution HLA genotyping to study TCR occurrence patterns. In the later analysis, no new phenotypic data were used to find candidate immune exposures; instead, reliance was placed on TCR beta sequences and their occurrence across donors. In an earlier analysis of several hundred of the donors, high-throughput TCR beta sequencing was used to judge whether each TCR beta V gene segment behaved as functional or pseudogenic. Donor age, sex, ethnicity and CMV serostatus were compiled alongside the repertoire data. A later genetic analysis took genome-wide SNP genotypes for about three fifths of the 666 donors and used that subset as a discovery cohort. Every repertoire in the discovery cohort had been generated on one and the same sequencing platform. Class I and class II HLA loci were covered by the typing at four-digit resolution. The number of typed donors differed by locus: 629-630 for A, B, C, DRB1 and DQB1; 522 for DQA1; about 600 for DPA1; and about 450 for DPB1. Four to six DR-DQ haplotypes were handled as single units for association and clustering, since linkage in the cohort was strong. Among some 410 genotyped donors of the cohort, an average of approximately 220,000 unique TCR beta nucleotide sequences was sequenced per donor, of which 15% to 20% were non-productive. What the study reported, not specific to this receptor: The only immune exposure information available for the cohort was CMV serostatus. Most TCR sequences were seen in very few donors, while some public TCRs were found in many individuals. Because counts were too low, around 17 rarely observed V segments, including chromosome 9 orphons, were left out of the earlier analysis of 587 of the donors. Cytomegalovirus status was reported to be diagnosed by the classifier with high specificity and sensitivity in both the original and validation cohorts. Because HLA typing was unavailable for some donors at each locus, only the typed subset was used in association tests. The authors suggested that the approach could potentially be extended to other disease states and immunological phenotypes. A cluster of highly shared sequence variants was judged likely to represent a technical artifact of the sequencing pipeline. At a false discovery rate of 0.05, a later analysis linked 16,000 or so TCR beta sequences to specific HLA alleles. Compared with equally common non-associated chains, HLA-associated TCR beta chains in a later analysis were more clonally expanded and had lower generation probabilities. In vitro tests confirmed that a few of the cytomegalovirus-associated TCR beta chains recognize cytomegalovirus antigens. A further reported finding was that TCR beta sequences accurately predicted the HLA-A and HLA-B alleles for most subjects in the first cohort. In a later analysis, most CMV-associated TCR beta chains were found to appear HLA-restricted, with HLA associations seemingly driven largely by CMV exposure. When HLA alleles, especially DR and DQ, strongly co-occurred, attributing TCR associations to individual alleles was difficult. A later analysis found that TCR association rates varied across HLA loci, with DRB1 alleles showing the most associated TCRs and HLA-C alleles the fewest. Compared with the approximately 670-donor mean, donors in an Asian-associated ancestry cluster had fewer N-insertions in productive TCRs, according to a later genetic analysis. A total of fewer than 200 TCR beta chains were listed by the study as associated with cytomegalovirus. Roughly uniform sequencing depth across donors was assumed in presence/absence analyses, although this assumption may not hold. Some IMGT-functional V segments, including TRBV6-2 and TRBV6-3, could not be distinguished by the 87-base-pair reads and were therefore excluded. An earlier analysis of approximately 600 of the donors showed that most TCR beta V segments appeared in productive rearrangements either about 87% or about 30% of the time, which broadly matched IMGT annotations. Only TCR beta chains were sequenced in this cohort, and the absence of alpha or paired-chain data limited detectable features. In a later analysis, several top co-occurrence clusters were reported to appear linked to parvovirus B19, influenza, CMV and Epstein-Barr virus. Linkage disequilibrium might explain the correlated functional status among segregating V segments, but an unknown experimental factor could not be excluded. In a later genetic analysis, a missense DCLRE1C variant was associated with V-gene and J-gene trimming of TCR beta chains, and the association was replicated in an independent cohort.

The cohort consisted of 670 or so healthy bone marrow donors. Cohort members were all nominally healthy when sampled, although unrecorded immune exposures were likely present. The donor was CMV seropositive and belonged to the group of 250 to 350 seropositive cohort members. A peripheral blood sample was provided by each donor, and peripheral blood mononuclear cells were used for TCR beta sequencing. The Qiagen DNeasy Blood Extraction Kit was used to extract genomic DNA from the blood cell samples. In the germline V gene (reference sequence), CDR1 corresponds to GTSNPN and CDR2 to SVGIG. Trimming takes 6 bases off V and 1 base off J; junction bases not matched to a gene: 11. There are 16 amino acids in the CDR3, from cysteine to phenylalanine inclusive. Just the 48-base CDR3 DNA is kept, in frame starting at base 1. Receptor amplification or capture employed the immunoSEQ multiplex PCR assay. For the multiplex PCR, a mixture combining 60 forward primers for TCR Vbeta segments and 13 reverse primers for TCR Jbeta segments was used. Amplification of the CDR3 region of rearranged TCR beta genes was performed with a multiplex PCR assay on genomic DNA. On the Illumina HiSeq System, the amplified TCR beta libraries were sequenced as 87-base-pair reads. As for the original processing: In a later analysis, about 80 million unique TCR beta chains were counted across the 650 to 750 repertoires, and approximately 11 million of these chains were shared by at least two donors. A nearest-neighbor algorithm error-corrected the raw reads and collapsed the reads into unique sequences, merging closely related sequences to remove PCR and sequencing errors. CDR3 sequences were aligned to IMGT reference sequences to assign V, D and J gene segments. For a sequence to be retained, a match of at least six nucleotides was required to both a V gene segment and a J gene segment. Rearrangements were classified as productive when the CDR3 lacked stop codons and remained in frame with V and J, and all other rearrangements were classified as non-productive. CDR3 was defined by IMGT convention, running from the second conserved V-encoded cysteine to the conserved J-encoded phenylalanine. The earlier analysis of about 560 of the donors excluded any sequence lacking an unambiguous match to a single V gene segment. In an earlier analysis of 587 of the donors, V segments were called functional above 56.7% productive rearrangements and were called segregating when the between-donor standard deviation exceeded 5%. A statistical classification framework was developed to diagnose cytomegalovirus status using the catalog of TCR beta chain sequences. In a later analysis, V and J genes were assigned by comparing TCR nucleotide sequences against IMGT/GENE-DB human TR gene sequences. The TCRdist pipeline was used in a later analysis to assign CDR3 sequences and most-parsimonious VDJ recombination scenarios. In a later analysis, each TCR beta chain was defined by its CDR3 amino acid sequence together with its V-gene family, and reads without a unique V-gene family were excluded. In a later analysis, 500 to 700 highly shared, low-generation-probability nucleotide sequences were removed to address suspected cross-contamination and a sequencing artifact. In a later analysis, a clonal expansion index for each public chain was calculated from normalized within-repertoire ranks of inferred template counts. Generation probabilities in a later analysis came from a VDJ recombination model fitted to out-of-frame rearrangements, and those results were checked against IGoR. In a later analysis, TCR-TCR, TCR-HLA and TCR-CMV co-occurrence was scored with hypergeometric tests, and a repertoire-size bias correction was applied to TCR pairs. To estimate false discovery rates, a later analysis permuted the HLA or CMV assignments 20 times. In a later analysis, co-occurring TCRs were grouped using DBSCAN, and TCRdist sequence similarity was added for clustering within HLA-allele-positive subsets. For co-occurrence clustering, repertoires with fewer than 30,000 or more than 120,000 public chains were excluded, along with 4 to 6 repertoires with anomalous nucleotide sharing. The source is immuneACCESS, and TCRdb retained only in-frame sequences with V and J called. Part of the clones is not carried over; for the studies checked, unresolved V genes explain less than half of this, and the remainder is unexplained. The V and J calls and clone size are taken from that table; D and trimming were inferred from the DNA. This sample has 150,000 or so clones in its table, and almost 80% of those were observed once. The top ten constitute around 15% of the sample.

Comment on this clone: Its recognized antigen is unknown. The record has no base qualities; no much larger clone is one base away.

Specimen: PBMCs. Here the chain combines TRBV30 and TRBJ2-1, with 8 middle bases fitting TRBD2. This sequence originates from a man aged 45-65 years in good health and CMV-seropositive. In nucleotides, the sequence is TGTGCCTGCCTGGGACGGGGGGGTCGGTCCTACAATGAGCAGTTCTTC. It encodes CACLGRGGRSYNEQFF. The variable domain in full, with residues beyond the CDR3 obtained from the reference TRBV30 and TRBJ2-1 genes, is SQTIHQWPATLVQPVGSPLSLECTVEGTSNPNLYWYRQAAGRGLQLLFYSVGIGQISSEVPQNLSASRPQDRQFILSSKKLLLSDSGFYLCACLGRGGRSYNEQFFGPGTRLTVL.